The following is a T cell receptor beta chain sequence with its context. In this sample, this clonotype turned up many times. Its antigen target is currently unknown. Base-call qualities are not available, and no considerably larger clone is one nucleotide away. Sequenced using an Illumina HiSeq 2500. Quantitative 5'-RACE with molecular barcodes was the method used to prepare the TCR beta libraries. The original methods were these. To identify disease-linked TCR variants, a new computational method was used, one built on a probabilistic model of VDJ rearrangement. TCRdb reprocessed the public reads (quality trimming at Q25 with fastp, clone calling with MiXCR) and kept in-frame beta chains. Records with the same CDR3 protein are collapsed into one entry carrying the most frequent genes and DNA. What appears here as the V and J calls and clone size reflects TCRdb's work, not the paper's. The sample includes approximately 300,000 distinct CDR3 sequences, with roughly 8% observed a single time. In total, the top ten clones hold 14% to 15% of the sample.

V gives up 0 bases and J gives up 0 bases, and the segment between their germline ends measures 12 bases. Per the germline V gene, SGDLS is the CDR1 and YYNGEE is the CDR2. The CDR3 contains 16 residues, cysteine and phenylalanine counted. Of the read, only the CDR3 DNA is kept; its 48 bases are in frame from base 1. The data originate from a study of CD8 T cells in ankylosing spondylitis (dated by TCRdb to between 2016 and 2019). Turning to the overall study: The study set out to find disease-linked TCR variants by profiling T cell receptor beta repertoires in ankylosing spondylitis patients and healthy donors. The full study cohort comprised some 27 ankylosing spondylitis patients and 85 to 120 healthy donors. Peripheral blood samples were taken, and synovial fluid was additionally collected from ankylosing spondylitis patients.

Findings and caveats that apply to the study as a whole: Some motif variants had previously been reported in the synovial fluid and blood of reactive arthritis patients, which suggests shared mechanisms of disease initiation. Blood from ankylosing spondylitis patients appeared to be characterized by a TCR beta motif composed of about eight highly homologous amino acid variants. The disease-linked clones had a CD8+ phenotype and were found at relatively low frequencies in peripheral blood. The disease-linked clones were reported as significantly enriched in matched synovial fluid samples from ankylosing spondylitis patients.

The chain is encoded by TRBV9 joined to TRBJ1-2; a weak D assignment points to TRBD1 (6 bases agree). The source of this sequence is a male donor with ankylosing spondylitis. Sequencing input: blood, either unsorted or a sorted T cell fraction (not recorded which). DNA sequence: TGTGCCAGCAGCGTAGCGGGGGGCCAGGCTAACTATGGCTACACCTTC. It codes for CASSVAGGQANYGYTF.